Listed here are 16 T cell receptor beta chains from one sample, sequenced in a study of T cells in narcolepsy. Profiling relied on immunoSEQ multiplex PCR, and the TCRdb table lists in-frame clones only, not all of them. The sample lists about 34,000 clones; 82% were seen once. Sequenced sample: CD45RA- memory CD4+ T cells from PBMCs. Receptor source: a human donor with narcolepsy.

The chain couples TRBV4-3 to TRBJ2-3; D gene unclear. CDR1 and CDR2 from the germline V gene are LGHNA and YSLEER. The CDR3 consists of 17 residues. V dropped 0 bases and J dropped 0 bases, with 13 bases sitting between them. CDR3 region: CASSQDLATTSTDTQYF. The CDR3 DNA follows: TGCGCCAGCAGCCAAGATTTGGCTACCACTAGCACAGATACGCAGTATTTT.

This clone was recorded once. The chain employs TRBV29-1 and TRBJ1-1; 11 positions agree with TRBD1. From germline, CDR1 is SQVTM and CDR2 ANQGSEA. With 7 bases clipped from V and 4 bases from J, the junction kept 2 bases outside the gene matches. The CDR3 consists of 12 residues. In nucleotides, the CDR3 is TGCAGCGGCGGGACAGGGGGCACTGAAGCTTTCTTT. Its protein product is CSGGTGGTEAFF.

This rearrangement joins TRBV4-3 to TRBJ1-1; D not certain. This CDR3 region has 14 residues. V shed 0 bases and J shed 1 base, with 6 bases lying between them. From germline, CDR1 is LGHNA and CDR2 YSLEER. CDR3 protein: CASSQEGANTEAFF. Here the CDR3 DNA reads TGCGCCAGCAGCCAAGAAGGTGCGAACACTGAAGCTTTCTTT.

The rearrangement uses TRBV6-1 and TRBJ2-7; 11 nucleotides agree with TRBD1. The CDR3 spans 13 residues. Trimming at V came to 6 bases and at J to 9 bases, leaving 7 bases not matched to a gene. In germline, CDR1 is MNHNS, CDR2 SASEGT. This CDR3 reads CASRPGQGGMQYF. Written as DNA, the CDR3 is TGTGCCAGCAGACCGGGACAGGGGGGAATGCAGTACTTC.

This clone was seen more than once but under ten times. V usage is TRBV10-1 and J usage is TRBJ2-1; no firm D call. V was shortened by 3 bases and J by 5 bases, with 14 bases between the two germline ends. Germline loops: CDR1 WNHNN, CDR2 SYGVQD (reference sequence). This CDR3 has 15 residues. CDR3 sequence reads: CASSDPSEPNNEQFF. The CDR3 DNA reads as TGCGCCAGCAGTGACCCGTCAGAGCCCAACAATGAGCAGTTCTTC.

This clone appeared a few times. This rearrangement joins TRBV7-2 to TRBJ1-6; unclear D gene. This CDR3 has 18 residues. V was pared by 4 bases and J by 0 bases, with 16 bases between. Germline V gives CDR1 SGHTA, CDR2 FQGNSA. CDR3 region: CASSSPDGKSSYNSPLHF. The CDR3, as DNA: TGTGCCAGCAGCTCACCTGACGGGAAGAGCTCCTATAATTCACCCCTCCACTTT.

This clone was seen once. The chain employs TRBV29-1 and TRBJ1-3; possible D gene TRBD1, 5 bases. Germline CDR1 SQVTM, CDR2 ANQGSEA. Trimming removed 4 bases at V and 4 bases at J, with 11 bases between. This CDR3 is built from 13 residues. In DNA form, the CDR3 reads TGCAGCGTTGTGGGGCTCGGGGGAAACACCATATATTTT. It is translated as CSVVGLGGNTIYF. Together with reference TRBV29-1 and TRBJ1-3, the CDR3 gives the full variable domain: SAVISQKPSRDICQRGTSLTIQCQVDSQVTMMFWYRQQPGQSLTLIATANQGSEATYESGFVIDKFPISRPNLTFSTLTVSNMSPEDSSIYLCSVVGLGGNTIYFGEGSWLTVV.

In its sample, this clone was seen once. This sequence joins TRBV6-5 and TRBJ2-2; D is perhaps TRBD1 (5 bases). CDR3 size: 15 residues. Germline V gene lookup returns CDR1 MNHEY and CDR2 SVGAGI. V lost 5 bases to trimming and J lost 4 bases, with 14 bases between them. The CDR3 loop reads CASSPPGFSTGELFF. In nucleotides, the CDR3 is TGTGCCAGCAGTCCACCAGGGTTCAGCACCGGGGAGCTGTTTTTT.

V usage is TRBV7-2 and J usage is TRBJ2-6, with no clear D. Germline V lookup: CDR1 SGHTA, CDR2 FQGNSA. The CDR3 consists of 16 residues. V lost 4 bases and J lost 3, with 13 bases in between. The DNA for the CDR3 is TGTGCCAGCAGCTATCTTCGGCCAAGTGGGGCCAACGTCCTGACTTTC. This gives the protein CASSYLRPSGANVLTF.

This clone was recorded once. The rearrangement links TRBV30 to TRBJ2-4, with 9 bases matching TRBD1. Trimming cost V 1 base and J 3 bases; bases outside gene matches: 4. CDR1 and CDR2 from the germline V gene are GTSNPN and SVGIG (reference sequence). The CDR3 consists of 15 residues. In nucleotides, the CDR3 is TGTGCCTGGAGTGGGCGGGACAGGGTCAAAAACATTCAGTACTTC. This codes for CAWSGRDRVKNIQYF.

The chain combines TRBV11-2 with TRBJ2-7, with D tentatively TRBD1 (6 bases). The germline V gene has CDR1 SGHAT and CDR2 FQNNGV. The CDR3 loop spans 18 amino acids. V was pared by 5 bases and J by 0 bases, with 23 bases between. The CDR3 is CASSPKTKDRFSSYEQYF. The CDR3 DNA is TGTGCCAGCAGCCCAAAGACCAAGGACAGATTTAGCTCCTACGAGCAGTACTTC.

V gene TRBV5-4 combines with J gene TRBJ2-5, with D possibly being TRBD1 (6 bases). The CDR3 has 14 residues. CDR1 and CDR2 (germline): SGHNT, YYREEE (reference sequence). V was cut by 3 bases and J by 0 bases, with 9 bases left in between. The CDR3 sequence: CASSSDSYQETQYF. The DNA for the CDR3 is TGTGCCAGCAGCTCGGACAGCTACCAAGAGACCCAGTACTTC.

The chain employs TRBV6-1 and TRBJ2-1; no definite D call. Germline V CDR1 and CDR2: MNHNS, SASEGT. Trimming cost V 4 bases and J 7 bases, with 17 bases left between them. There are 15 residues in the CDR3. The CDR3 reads CASSGRLPKANEQFF. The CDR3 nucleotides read TGTGCCAGCAGTGGGCGGCTCCCCAAGGCGAATGAGCAGTTCTTC.

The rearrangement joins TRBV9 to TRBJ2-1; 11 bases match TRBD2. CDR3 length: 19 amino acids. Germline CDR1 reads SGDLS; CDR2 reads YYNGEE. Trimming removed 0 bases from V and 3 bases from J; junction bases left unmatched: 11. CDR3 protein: CASSVAASGGSYLYNEQFF. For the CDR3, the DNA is TGTGCCAGCAGCGTAGCTGCTAGCGGGGGGTCCTATCTCTACAATGAGCAGTTCTTC.

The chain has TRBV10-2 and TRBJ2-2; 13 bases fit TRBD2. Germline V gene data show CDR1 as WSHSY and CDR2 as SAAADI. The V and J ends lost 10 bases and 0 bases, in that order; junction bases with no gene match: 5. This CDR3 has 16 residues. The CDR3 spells CATKTSGGPNTGELFF. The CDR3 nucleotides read TGCGCCACTAAGACTAGCGGGGGGCCGAACACCGGGGAGCTGTTTTTT.

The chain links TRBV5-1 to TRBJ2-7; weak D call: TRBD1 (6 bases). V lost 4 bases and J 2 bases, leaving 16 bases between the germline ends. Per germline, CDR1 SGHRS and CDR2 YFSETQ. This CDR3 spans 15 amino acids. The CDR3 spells CASSPGQSHTYEQYF. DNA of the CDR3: TGCGCCAGCAGCCCCGGACAGTCGCATACCTACGAGCAGTACTTC.